Listed below are T cell receptor beta chains from one sample, sequenced in a study of CD8 T cell repertoires and HIV-1 epitope variants. Their antigens are not known. Using immunoSEQ multiplex PCR, the repertoire was profiled, and TCRdb retains in-frame clones only, with some absent. The sample has approximately 5,100 clones, 66% seen once. Sequencing used cultured CD8+ T cells derived from PBMCs. These receptor sequences come from a male donor with HIV. Both conserved end residues are part of each CDR3. D genes are given only for firm matches. Clone size is given for some rows only: seen once, a few or many times, or a class if the clone is expanded.

>TRBJ2-3|.|TRBV10-3|.
TGTGCCATCGGCGATACTTTTTCCCCAGGGGATACGCAGTATTTT
CAIGDTFSPGDTQYF
>TRBJ1-5|.|TRBV11-2|.
TGTGCCAGCAGCTTAGATCGGCAAGTCAATCAGCCCCAGCATTTT
CASSLDRQVNQPQHF
>TRBJ2-1|.|TRBV9|.
TGTGCCAGCAGCGTAGCCCAAGACCTCCCCGAGAATGAGCAGTTCTTC
CASSVAQDLPENEQFF
>TRBJ1-5|few|TRBV21-1|.
TGTGCCAGCAGCCCAAAACCTAATAACCAAAGCCACGCCGGCAATCAGCCCCAGCATTTT
CASSPKPNNQSHAGNQPQHF
>TRBJ2-1|once|TRBV6-1|TRBD1
TGTGCCAGCAGTGAAACAGGGGGCTCCTACAATGAGCAGTTCTTC
CASSETGGSYNEQFF
>TRBJ2-1|hyperexpanded|TRBV27|TRBD1
TGTGCCAGCAGTTTATCACAGGGGATATCCTACAATGAGCAGTTCTTC
CASSLSQGISYNEQFF
>TRBJ2-2|.|TRBV11-2|TRBD1
TGTGCCAGCAGCTTCCCCCGGCAGGGGGCGTTACACGGGGAGCTGTTTTTT
CASSFPRQGALHGELFF
>TRBJ1-2|few|TRBV28|.
TGTGCCAGCAACCAGGGGCCTGGCTACACCTTC
CASNQGPGYTF
>TRBJ1-4|.|TRBV5-6|.
TGTGCCAGCACAATCGGGGGGATAGAAAAACTGTTTTTT
CASTIGGIEKLFF
>TRBJ1-1|few|TRBV5-1|TRBD1
TGCGCCAGCAGCTTAATCCGACAGGGGGGGAGCACTGAAGCTTTCTTT
CASSLIRQGGSTEAFF
>TRBJ2-5|.|TRBV7-9|.
TGTGCCAGCAGCTTAGGTGGCAGCTACCAAGAGACCCAGTACTTC
CASSLGGSYQETQYF
>TRBJ2-3|.|TRBV28|TRBD1
TGTGCCAGCAGTCATGGGACAGGGGGCATGGAAGATACGCAGTATTTT
CASSHGTGGMEDTQYF
>TRBJ2-1|.|TRBV11-2|.
TGTGCCAGCAGCTTAGTTGGCGGGCCTTACAATGAGCAGTTCTTC
CASSLVGGPYNEQFF
>TRBJ1-5|.|TRBV7-9|.
TGTGCCAGCAGCTTAGTGGGGAGCAATCAGCCCCAGCATTTT
CASSLVGSNQPQHF
>TRBJ2-2|once|TRBV27|.
TGTGCCAGCAGTAGGCAGGACCCCGGGGAGCTGTTTTTT
CASSRQDPGELFF
>TRBJ1-5|.|TRBV7-9|.
TGTGCCAGCAGCTTTGGATGGACAACAGATCAGCCCCAGCATTTT
CASSFGWTTDQPQHF
>TRBJ2-7|.|TRBV9|TRBD1
TGTGCCAGCAGCCGGACAGGGGGCGGCGACGAGCAGTACTTC
CASSRTGGGDEQYF
>TRBJ1-5|.|TRBV2|.
TGTGCCAGCAGTGAAGTTATGACAGGATTCAATCAGCCCCAGCATTTT
CASSEVMTGFNQPQHF
>TRBJ2-5|.|TRBV5-4|TRBD2
TGTGCCAGCAGCGCGGTTATCGGGGGGAACCAAGAGACCCAGTACTTC
CASSAVIGGNQETQYF
>TRBJ2-7|few|TRBV28|.
TGTGCCAGCAGTTTGAAGGGGAGCTACGAGCAGTACTTC
CASSLKGSYEQYF
>TRBJ2-2|.|TRBV6-5|.
TGTGCCAGCAGTTACCTGGGGGCCGACGGGGAGCTGTTTTTT
CASSYLGADGELFF
>TRBJ2-5|few|TRBV10-1|.
TGCGCCAGCAGTGAGGGACAGTATTGGGAGACCCAGTACTTC
CASSEGQYWETQYF